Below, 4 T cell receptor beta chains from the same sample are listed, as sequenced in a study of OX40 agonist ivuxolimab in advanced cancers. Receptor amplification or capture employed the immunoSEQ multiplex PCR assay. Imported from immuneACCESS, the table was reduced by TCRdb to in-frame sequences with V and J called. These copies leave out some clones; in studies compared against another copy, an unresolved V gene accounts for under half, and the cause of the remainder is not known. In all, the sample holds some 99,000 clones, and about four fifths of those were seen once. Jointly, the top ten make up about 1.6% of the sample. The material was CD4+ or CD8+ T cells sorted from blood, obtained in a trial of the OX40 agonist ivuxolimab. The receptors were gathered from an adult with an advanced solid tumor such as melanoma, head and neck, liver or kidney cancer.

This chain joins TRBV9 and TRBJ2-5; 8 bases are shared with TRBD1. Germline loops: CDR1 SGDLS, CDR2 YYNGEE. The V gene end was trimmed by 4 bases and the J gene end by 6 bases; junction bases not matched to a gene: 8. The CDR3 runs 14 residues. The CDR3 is CASSPRTGLKTQYF. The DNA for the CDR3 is TGTGCCAGCAGCCCACGGACAGGGTTGAAGACCCAGTACTTC.

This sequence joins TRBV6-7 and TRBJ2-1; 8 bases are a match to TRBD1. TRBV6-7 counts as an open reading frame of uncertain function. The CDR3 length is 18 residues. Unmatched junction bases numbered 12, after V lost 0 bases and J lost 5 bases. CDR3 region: CASSYSDLPGQVNNEQFF. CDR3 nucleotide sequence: TGTGCCAGCAGTTACTCTGACCTCCCGGGACAGGTGAACAATGAGCAGTTCTTC.

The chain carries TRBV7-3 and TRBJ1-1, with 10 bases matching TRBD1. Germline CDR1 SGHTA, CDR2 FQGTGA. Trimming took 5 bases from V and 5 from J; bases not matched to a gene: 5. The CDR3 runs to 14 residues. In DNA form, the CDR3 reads TGTGCCAGCAGCCCGGACAGGGGGGAGACTGAAGCTTTCTTT. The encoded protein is CASSPDRGETEAFF. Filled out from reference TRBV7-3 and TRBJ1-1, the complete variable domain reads GAGVSQTPSNKVTEKGKYVELRCDPISGHTALYWYRQSLGQGPEFLIYFQGTGAADDSGLPNDRFFAVRPEGSVSTLKIQRTERGDSAVYLCASSPDRGETEAFFGQGTRLTVV.

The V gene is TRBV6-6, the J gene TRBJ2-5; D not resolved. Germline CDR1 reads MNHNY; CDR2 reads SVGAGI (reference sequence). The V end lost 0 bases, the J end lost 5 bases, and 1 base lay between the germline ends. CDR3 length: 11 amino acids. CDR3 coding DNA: TGTGCCAGCAGTTACTCGGAGACCCAGTACTTC. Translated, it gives CASSYSETQYF.